A single sample is the source of the 25 T cell receptor beta chains below, sequenced in a study of T cell responses to AZD1222 COVID-19 vaccine. Measured with immunoSEQ multiplex PCR; TCRdb has only the in-frame clones, and not every one. The table has around 100,000 clones, roughly 84% seen once. Sequencing was performed on peripheral blood, taken on day 0 of AZD1222 vaccination. The receptors here all came from an adult in good health.

The chain joins TRBV24-1 to TRBJ2-2, with D possibly TRBD2 on 6 matching bases. Per germline, CDR1 KGHDR and CDR2 SFDVKD. CDR3 length: 16 residues. Trimming shortened V by 5 bases and J by 1 base, and 13 bases separated the two germline ends. The CDR3 DNA sequence: TGTGCCACCAGTGCCCGGCCGGGGGTGAACACCGGGGAGCTGTTTTTT. It translates to CATSARPGVNTGELFF.

The chain is built from TRBV2 and TRBJ1-5; a possible D gene is TRBD1 (5 bases). Germline V CDR1 and CDR2: SNHLY, FYNNEI. CDR3 length: 15 amino acids. V gave up 7 bases and J gave up 1 base, with 14 bases separating them. Here the CDR3 DNA reads TGTGCCAGCAATCAGGGAGAGGGGAGCAATCAGCCCCAGCATTTT. Amino acid sequence: CASNQGEGSNQPQHF.

The V gene is TRBV28, the J gene TRBJ1-2; D is ambiguous. This CDR3 comprises 15 residues. Germline CDR1 MDHEN, CDR2 SYDVKM. V was shortened by 5 bases and J by 4 bases, with 17 bases between the two germline ends. The CDR3 sequence: CASSPPKPSSYGYTF. The CDR3 bases are TGTGCCAGCAGTCCCCCTAAGCCTTCTTCCTATGGCTACACCTTC.

The chain links TRBV30 to TRBJ2-2; D is undetermined. This CDR3 contains 15 residues. Trimming shortened V by 0 bases and J by 4 bases, and 12 bases separated the two germline ends. The germline V gene has CDR1 GTSNPN and CDR2 SVGIG (reference sequence). The DNA for the CDR3 is TGTGCCTGGAGTGTACCAGTGCGGCTCACCGGGGAGCTGTTTTTT. It yields the protein CAWSVPVRLTGELFF.

The rearrangement joins TRBV18 to TRBJ1-4; D gene ambiguous. The CDR3 is 15 amino acids. Germline CDR1 is KGHSH and CDR2 is LQKENI. V gave up 6 bases and J gave up 0 bases, with 11 bases separating them. CDR3 sequence (DNA): TGTGCCAGCTCCCAAGGGCCCTCAACTAATGAAAAACTGTTTTTT. This gives the protein CASSQGPSTNEKLFF.

V gene TRBV6-5 combines with J gene TRBJ2-1, with 10 bases identical to TRBD2. The CDR3 runs to 15 residues. CDR1 and CDR2 from the germline V gene are MNHEY and SVGAGI. The trim removed 6 bases at V and 4 bases at J, leaving 6 bases unmatched. The DNA of the CDR3 is TGTGCCAGCAGCGCTACTAGCGGGATTTACAATGAGCAGTTCTTC. Amino acids: CASSATSGIYNEQFF.

The V and J genes are TRBV29-1 and TRBJ1-1; 8 nucleotides line up with TRBD1. Per the germline V gene, CDR1 is SQVTM and CDR2 is ANQGSEA. V lost 7 bases, J lost 1 base, and 2 bases stayed unmatched. This CDR3 is 12 amino acids long. The CDR3 sequence is CSGTGWNTEAFF. CDR3 nucleotides: TGCAGCGGGACAGGGTGGAACACTGAAGCTTTCTTT.

The V and J genes are TRBV7-6 and TRBJ1-2; D call uncertain. The CDR3 has 13 residues. Trimming took 1 base from V and 7 from J, leaving 10 bases between them. The germline V gene encodes CDR1 SGHVS and CDR2 FNYEAQ. The CDR3 DNA is TGTGCCAGCAGCTTAGTGTCGGAAGGTGGCTACACCTTC. As protein: CASSLVSEGGYTF.

This chain joins TRBV14 and TRBJ1-5; 7 bases align to TRBD1. Germline CDR1 SGHDN, CDR2 FVKESK. With V trimmed by 4 bases and J by 5 bases, 2 bases remained unmatched. The CDR3 runs 13 residues. CDR3 protein: CASSPGTDQPQHF. CDR3 DNA sequence: TGTGCCAGCAGCCCCGGGACAGATCAGCCCCAGCATTTT. The full variable domain, its missing parts supplied by reference TRBV14 and TRBJ1-5, is EAGVTQFPSHSVIEKGQTVTLRCDPISGHDNLYWYRRVMGKEIKFLLHFVKESKQDESGMPNNRFLAERTGGTYSTLKVQPAELEDSGVYFCASSPGTDQPQHFGDGTRLSIL.

This chain links TRBV18 with TRBJ2-7; 10 bases align to TRBD1. CDR1 KGHSH and CDR2 LQKENI come from the germline V gene. The CDR3 spans 17 residues. V lost 4 bases, J lost 0 bases, and 9 bases stayed unmatched. The CDR3 here is CASSRGQGGFSSYEQYF. Written as DNA, the CDR3 is TGTGCCAGCTCACGAGGACAGGGGGGTTTCAGCTCCTACGAGCAGTACTTC.

The chain carries TRBV12-3 or TRBV12-4 and TRBJ1-5; TRBD1 matches at 7 bases. V shed 6 bases, J shed 4 bases, and the junction held 3 bases outside the gene matches. This CDR3 is built from 13 residues. The CDR3 nucleotides read TGTGCCAGCAGGGGACAGTTAAATCAGCCCCAGCATTTT. Its protein product is CASRGQLNQPQHF.

This clone has only a few counts. The genes are TRBV27 and TRBJ1-1; tentative D call: TRBD1 (6 bases). Germline V gives CDR1 MNHEY, CDR2 SMNVEV (reference sequence). This CDR3 has 12 amino acids. The V end lost 8 bases, the J end lost 3 bases, and 10 bases lay between the germline ends. The CDR3 DNA reads TGTGCCAGCTGGGGGCAATACACTGAAGCTTTCTTT. Encoded protein: CASWGQYTEAFF.

This chain links TRBV7-2 with TRBJ1-2; 8 nucleotides match TRBD1. This CDR3 has 13 amino acids. V shed 4 bases, J shed 7 bases, and the junction held 5 bases outside the gene matches. Germline CDR1 reads SGHTA; CDR2 reads FQGNSA. CDR3 sequence reads: CASSSGTGGGYTF. CDR3 nucleotides: TGTGCCAGCAGCTCCGGGACAGGAGGTGGCTACACCTTC.

The chain uses TRBV5-6 and TRBJ2-7; D is possibly TRBD1 or TRBD2 (7 bases each). V gave up 2 bases and J gave up 7 bases, with 16 bases separating them. Germline V gene sequence: CDR1 SGHDT, CDR2 YYEEEE. The CDR3 runs 14 residues. The CDR3 spells CASSFWEGAREQYF. DNA for the CDR3: TGTGCCAGCAGCTTTTGGGAGGGGGCGAGGGAGCAGTACTTC.

This clone was observed a handful of times. This chain uses TRBV7-6 with TRBJ2-2, with 9 positions matching TRBD2. CDR3 length equals 16 residues. J gave up 5 bases and V 1 base, and 5 bases lay outside the gene matches. Germline V gene sequence: CDR1 SGHVS, CDR2 FNYEAQ. The CDR3 coding sequence is TGTGCCAGCAGCTTAGATGGACTAGCGTCTACCGGGGAGCTGTTTTTT. It translates to CASSLDGLASTGELFF.

The chain is built from TRBV7-2 and TRBJ2-4; TRBD1 matches at 8 bases. Germline V CDR1 and CDR2: SGHTA, FQGNSA. V was pared by 6 bases and J by 0 bases, with 10 bases of the junction left unmatched. This CDR3 is 17 amino acids long. CDR3: CASRIGGTGLAKNIQYF. The CDR3 nucleotides read TGTGCCAGCAGAATAGGGGGGACAGGACTAGCCAAAAACATTCAGTACTTC.

This clone was detected once. The chain links TRBV6-1 to TRBJ2-3, with D hard to call. Trimming took off 4 bases at V and 3 bases at J, with 8 bases between the two ends. Looked up from germline, CDR1 is MNHNS and CDR2 is SASEGT. This CDR3 has 13 residues. CDR3 coding DNA: TGTGCCAGCAGTGCAGCCAGGACAGATACGCAGTATTTT. Its translation: CASSAARTDTQYF.

CDR3 protein: CASTSGGLPGDQPQHF. CDR3 sequence (DNA): TGTGCCAGTACGAGCGGGGGGCTGCCGGGCGATCAGCCCCAGCATTTT. The rearrangement joins TRBV19 to TRBJ1-5, with D perhaps TRBD1 (6 bases). CDR3 length: 16 residues. The V gene's germline CDR1 is LNHDA and CDR2 SQIVND (reference sequence). With 7 bases removed from V and 5 bases from J, the gap between germline ends came to 21 bases.

This clone turned up a few times. The gene calls are TRBV27 and TRBJ2-1, with a tentative D call TRBD1 (7 bases). From germline, CDR1 is MNHEY and CDR2 SMNVEV (reference sequence). The V and J ends lost 5 bases and 7 bases respectively, with 18 bases between them. The CDR3 totals 15 residues. The CDR3 bases are TGTGCCAGCAGTGACGCGGGACAGCTAAAAAATGAGCAGTTCTTC. Translation gives CASSDAGQLKNEQFF.

This chain uses TRBV5-1 with TRBJ1-4; weak D call: TRBD1 (6 bases). V lost 2 bases and J 3 bases, leaving 11 bases between the germline ends. In germline, CDR1 is SGHRS, CDR2 YFSETQ. The CDR3 loop spans 15 amino acids. CDR3 amino acids: CASSLLQGPNEKLFF. CDR3 sequence (DNA): TGCGCCAGCAGCTTATTACAGGGCCCTAATGAAAAACTGTTTTTT.

V is TRBV29-1 and J is TRBJ1-2; TRBD1 is a possible D gene (5 bases). Germline loops: CDR1 SQVTM, CDR2 ANQGSEA. Trimming shortened V by 3 bases and J by 7 bases, and 12 bases separated the two germline ends. The length of the CDR3 is 12 residues. In DNA form, the CDR3 reads TGCAGCGTTGACAGGGACCGGCTTGGCTACACCTTC. Its protein product is CSVDRDRLGYTF.

J is TRBJ2-1 and V is TRBV19; 9 positions match TRBD2. The germline V gene encodes CDR1 LNHDA and CDR2 SQIVND (reference sequence). V shed 4 bases, J shed 9 bases, and the junction held 10 bases outside the gene matches. The CDR3 is 15 amino acids. As DNA, the CDR3 is TGTGCCAGTAGTACCTCGGCGGGAGGGTTGGGTGAGCAGTTCTTC. Its translation is CASSTSAGGLGEQFF.

J is TRBJ1-6 and V is TRBV28; D call uncertain. In germline, CDR1 is MDHEN, CDR2 SYDVKM. Between the trimmed V and J ends, which lost 5 bases and 0 bases, there was a span of 14 bases. The CDR3 is 17 residues long. The CDR3: CASSRYKESSYNSPLHF. The DNA for the CDR3 is TGTGCCAGCAGTCGATACAAGGAGAGCTCCTATAATTCACCCCTCCACTTT.

This chain connects TRBV18 to TRBJ1-3; D gene unclear. Germline V gene lookup returns CDR1 KGHSH and CDR2 LQKENI. This CDR3 is 15 amino acids long. The ends were cut back, 0 bases at V and 0 bases at J, with 6 bases in the middle. The CDR3 DNA follows: TGTGCCAGCTCACCACCTAGTAGCTCTGGAAACACCATATATTTT. This sequence encodes CASSPPSSSGNTIYF.

CDR3: CASSVLQARADTQYF. The DNA of the CDR3 is TGCGCCAGCAGCGTATTACAGGCGAGAGCAGATACGCAGTATTTT. The chain combines TRBV5-1 with TRBJ2-3; D perhaps matches TRBD1 (5 bases). The CDR3 contains 15 residues. The germline V and J ends were trimmed by 4 bases and 4 bases, with 16 bases remaining between them. CDR1 is SGHRS, CDR2 YFSETQ, per germline.